Each of the 10 T cell receptor beta chains below was sequenced from the same sample in a study of sequential checkpoint blockade in melanoma. Treatment meaning: randomized to nivolumab then ipilimumab (arm A) or the reverse (arm B). The repertoire was sequenced with immunoSEQ multiplex PCR; TCRdb's copy has only in-frame clones and lacks some. Counted here are some 19,000 clones, around 27% occurring once; the ten biggest clones make up approximately 6.7%. The sequencing used tumor tissue (inferred from file names), collected from a patient given nivolumab and ipilimumab in sequence. Source of these receptors: a human donor with melanoma.

The V and J genes are TRBV9 and TRBJ2-6; no definite D call. V lost 0 bases and J lost 2, with 9 bases in between. The V gene's germline CDR1 is SGDLS and CDR2 YYNGEE. This CDR3 is 16 amino acids long. The CDR3 nucleotides read TGTGCCAGCAGCGTAGACTGGCAGCCTGGGGCCAACGTCCTGACTTTC. This sequence encodes CASSVDWQPGANVLTF. Using reference TRBV9 and TRBJ2-6 for the parts outside the CDR3, the full variable domain is DSGVTQTPKHLITATGQRVTLRCSPRSGDLSVYWYQQSLDQGLQFLIQYYNGEERAKGNILERFSAQQFPDLHSELNLSSLELGDSALYFCASSVDWQPGANVLTFGAGSRLTVL.

This clone showed up just a few times. This chain joins TRBV7-1 and TRBJ1-2; D gene ambiguous. TRBV7-1 is identified as an open reading frame with a role that is uncertain. The CDR3 totals 13 residues. Trimming cost V 3 bases and J 8 bases, with 13 bases left between them. CDR3 in amino acids: CASSSGSEEGYTF. The CDR3 DNA reads as TGTGCCAGCAGCTCCGGGTCGGAGGAGGGCTACACCTTC.

Only a few counts were recorded for this clone. The chain combines TRBV11-1 with TRBJ1-5, with 9 bases aligning to TRBD1. Losses at the gene ends were 3 bases for V and 7 bases for J; bases not matched to a gene: 7. The germline V gene has CDR1 SGHAT and CDR2 FQDESV (reference sequence). The CDR3 sequence is 15 residues long. CDR3 DNA: TGTGCCAGCAGCTTGGCAGGGACAGGGAAACAGCCCCAGCATTTT. As protein: CASSLAGTGKQPQHF.

The rearrangement links TRBV19 to TRBJ1-1; 7 bases line up with TRBD1. The CDR3 is made up of 15 amino acids. The V segment lost 5 bases and the J segment 4 bases; nucleotides outside the gene matches: 10. Germline V lookup: CDR1 LNHDA, CDR2 SQIVND (reference sequence). For the CDR3, the DNA is TGTGCCAGTAGTCCTTTAGACAGGGTGGGCACTGAAGCTTTCTTT. Translated: CASSPLDRVGTEAFF. The full variable domain, in which reference TRBV19 and TRBJ1-1 provide the parts outside the CDR3, is DGGITQSPKYLFRKEGQNVTLSCEQNLNHDAMYWYRQDPGQGLRLIYYSQIVNDFQKGDIAEGYSVSREKKESFPLTVTSAQKNPTAFYLCASSPLDRVGTEAFFGQGTRLTVV.

The chain recombines TRBV19 with TRBJ2-1; 7 bases are shared with TRBD2. The CDR3 loop spans 15 amino acids. CDR1 is LNHDA, CDR2 SQIVND, per germline (reference sequence). V lost 8 bases, J lost 1 base, and 8 bases stayed unmatched. For the CDR3, the DNA is TGTGCCAGTGGCTACCTAGCGGATTCCTACAATGAGCAGTTCTTC. Amino acids: CASGYLADSYNEQFF.

This chain links TRBV19 with TRBJ2-3; no clear D. The V end lost 5 bases, the J end lost 5 bases, and 14 bases lay between the germline ends. The germline V gene has CDR1 LNHDA and CDR2 SQIVND (reference sequence). The CDR3 is 14 residues long. As DNA, the CDR3 is TGTGCCAGTAGTCTCCGGGCAGGCGGAGATACGCAGTATTTT. Amino acid sequence: CASSLRAGGDTQYF.

This clone occurred a few times. The V and J genes are TRBV9 and TRBJ1-6; possibly TRBD1 for D (5 bases). Trimming cost V 0 bases and J 4 bases, with 5 bases left between them. Germline V lookup: CDR1 SGDLS, CDR2 YYNGEE. The CDR3 contains 14 residues. Written as DNA, the CDR3 is TGTGCCAGCAGCGTAGCAGGGTATAATTCACCCCTCCACTTT. This codes for CASSVAGYNSPLHF.

This clone was counted only a few times. The DNA is left out, because the CDR3 cannot be placed on it with certainty; the CDR3 is given as TCRdb lists it. The chain combines TRBV6-8 with TRBJ1-1. With termini counted, the CDR3 has 14 amino acids. Germline V CDR1 and CDR2: MNHGY, SAAAGT. The CDR3 protein is CASSSSMMNTEAFF.

The rearrangement joins TRBV5-1 to TRBJ2-7; 7 bases fit TRBD1. J lost 2 bases, V lost 2 bases, and 4 bases had no gene match. Looked up from germline, CDR1 is SGHRS and CDR2 is YFSETQ. The CDR3 runs 14 residues. The CDR3 region has the DNA TGCGCCAGCAGCTTACAGGGGAGCACCTACGAGCAGTACTTC. Residues: CASSLQGSTYEQYF.

This clone was counted a few times. The chain recombines TRBV9 with TRBJ1-6; the D gene is possibly TRBD1 (5 bases). Germline loops: CDR1 SGDLS, CDR2 YYNGEE. The CDR3 is made up of 13 amino acids. Trimming removed 3 bases at V and 7 bases at J, with 8 bases between. CDR3 amino acids: CASSDGDNSPLHF. CDR3 bases: TGTGCCAGCAGCGACGGGGACAATTCACCCCTCCACTTT.